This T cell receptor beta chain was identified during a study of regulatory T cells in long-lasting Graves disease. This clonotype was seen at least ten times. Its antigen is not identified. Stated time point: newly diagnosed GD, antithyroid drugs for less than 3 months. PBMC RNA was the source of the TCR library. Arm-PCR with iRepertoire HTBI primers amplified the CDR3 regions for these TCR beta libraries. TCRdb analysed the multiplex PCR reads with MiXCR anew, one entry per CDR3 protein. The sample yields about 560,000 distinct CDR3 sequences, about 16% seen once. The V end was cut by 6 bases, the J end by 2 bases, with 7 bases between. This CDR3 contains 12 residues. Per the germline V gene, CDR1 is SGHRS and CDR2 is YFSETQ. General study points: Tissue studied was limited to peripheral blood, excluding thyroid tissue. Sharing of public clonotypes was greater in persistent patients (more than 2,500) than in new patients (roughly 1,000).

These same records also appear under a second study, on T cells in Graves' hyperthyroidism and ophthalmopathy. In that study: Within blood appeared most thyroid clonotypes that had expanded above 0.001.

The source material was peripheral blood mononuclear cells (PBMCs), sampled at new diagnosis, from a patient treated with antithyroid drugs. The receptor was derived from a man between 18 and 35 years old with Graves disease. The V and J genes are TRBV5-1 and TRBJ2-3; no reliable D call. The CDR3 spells CASMQNTDTQYF. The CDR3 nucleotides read TGCGCCAGCATGCAGAACACAGATACGCAGTATTTT.